The text below deals with one T cell receptor beta chain. Its target is unknown. TCR cDNA, made by 5'RACE template switching, carried an added universal primer site and UMIs. TCRdb fed the 5' RACE reads into MiXCR, producing one record per CDR3 protein. The sample consists of under 200,000 distinct CDR3 sequences, 8% to 13% of them appearing once. The data stem from a study of T cells after yellow fever vaccination. General observations from the study: The study re-detected most primary-vaccination clones after the booster (around 96% CD4, roughly 85% CD8).

Unmatched junction bases numbered 6, after V lost 4 bases and J lost 4 bases. The CDR3 is 14 residues long. Germline values: CDR1 SGHVS, CDR2 FNYEAQ. The sequencing here drew on CD8+ T cells sorted from PBMCs, taken 15 days after the yellow fever booster vaccination. The chain combines TRBV7-6 with TRBJ2-5; TRBD2 aligns across 7 bases. The sequence was collected from a man between 18 and 35 years old who received the YFV17D yellow fever vaccine. This chain's CDR3 is CASSSAGEGETQYF. The CDR3 DNA reads TGTGCCAGCAGCTCCGCGGGGGAGGGAGAGACCCAGTACTTC. Drawing the rest from reference TRBV7-6 and TRBJ2-5, the complete variable domain is GAGVSQSPRYKVTKRGQDVALRCDPISGHVSLYWYRQALGQGPEFLTYFNYEAQQDKSGLPNDRFSAERPEGSISTLTIQRTEQRDSAMYRCASSSAGEGETQYFGPGTRLLVL.